This TCR beta chain was found in a study of blood T cell repertoires in COVID-19. Looking at the study overall: Whether acute or convalescent, the COVID-19 samples came from the United States, Italy and Spain.

Looked up from germline, CDR1 is LGHNA and CDR2 is YNFKEQ. The CDR3 runs to 19 residues. Trimming took 0 bases from V and 6 from J; bases not matched to a gene: 16. As processed by the authors: Amplification of reference gene primers was used by the study to estimate nucleated cell counts. Libraries were prepared by immunoSEQ multiplex PCR; TCRdb keeps only in-frame clonotypes and omits some of them. V, J and clone size reflect that table, while D and trimming were determined from the DNA. This table holds just under 350,000 clones, 80% to 90% found once. This receptor was identified in a man aged 25-40 years with active or convalescent COVID-19. This chain uses TRBV4-2 with TRBJ2-2; 7 positions agree with TRBD2. The specimen was peripheral blood. In DNA, the CDR3 is TGTGCCAGCAGCCAAGATTCGTGGTCCGGCGGGAGAGCGGCCGGGGAGCTGTTTTTT. As protein: CASSQDSWSGGRAAGELFF.